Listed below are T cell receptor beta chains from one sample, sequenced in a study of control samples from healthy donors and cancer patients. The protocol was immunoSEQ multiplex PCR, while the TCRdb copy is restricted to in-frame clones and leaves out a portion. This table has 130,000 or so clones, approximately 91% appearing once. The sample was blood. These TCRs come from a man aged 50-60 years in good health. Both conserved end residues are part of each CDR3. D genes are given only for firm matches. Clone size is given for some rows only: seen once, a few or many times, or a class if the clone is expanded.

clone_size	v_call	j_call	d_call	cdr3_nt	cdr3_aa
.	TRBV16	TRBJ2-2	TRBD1	TGTGCCAGCAGCCAAGGACAGGGAGCCGGGGAGCTGTTTTTT	CASSQGQGAGELFF
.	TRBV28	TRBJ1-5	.	TGTGCCAGCAGTGCGGCGGTAGGGCCCCAGCATTTT	CASSAAVGPQHF
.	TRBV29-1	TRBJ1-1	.	TGCAGCGTTGAAGTAGGGTCCCCTGAAGCTTTCTTT	CSVEVGSPEAFF
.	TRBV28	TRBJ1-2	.	TGTGCCAGCGGGGGGGCTGCATATGGCTACACCTTC	CASGGAAYGYTF
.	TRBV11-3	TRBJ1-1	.	TGTGCCAGCAGCTTACCTTCATTAGGTGGCACTGAAGCTTTCTTT	CASSLPSLGGTEAFF
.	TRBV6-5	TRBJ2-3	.	TGTGCCAGCAGAGATGGACTTGCGATCAGTACGCAGTATTTT	CASRDGLAISTQYF
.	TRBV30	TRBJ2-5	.	TGTGCCTGGAGGGACTACCAAGAGACCCAGTACTTC	CAWRDYQETQYF
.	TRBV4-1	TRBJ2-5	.	TGCGCCAGCAGCCAAAAGGTCGTCCGGGGGCTGCAAGAGACCCAGTACTTC	CASSQKVVRGLQETQYF
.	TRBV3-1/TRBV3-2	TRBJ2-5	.	TGTGCCAGCAGCCTTGCGGAAGAGACCCAGTACTTC	CASSLAEETQYF
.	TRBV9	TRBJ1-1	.	TGTGCCAGCAGCGCCGTCCCCGCGGGAGCTTTCTTT	CASSAVPAGAFF
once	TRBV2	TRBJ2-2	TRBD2	TGTGCCAGCAGTGAAATAGCGGGGGGAACCGGGGAGCTGTTTTTT	CASSEIAGGTGELFF
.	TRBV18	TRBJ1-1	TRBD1	TGTGCCAGCTCACCATCCGGACAGGGGGCTTCAACTGAAGCTTTCTTT	CASSPSGQGASTEAFF
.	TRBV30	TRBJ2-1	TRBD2	TGTGCCTGGACTAGCGGGAGCATATACAATGAGCAGTTCTTC	CAWTSGSIYNEQFF
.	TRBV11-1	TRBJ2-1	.	TGTGCCAGCAGCTTAGGTCAGAGGAGCCACAATGAGCAGTTCTTC	CASSLGQRSHNEQFF
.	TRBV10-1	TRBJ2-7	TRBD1	TGCGCCAGCAGCATCTCCGGGACAGACCCCTACGAGCAGTACTTC	CASSISGTDPYEQYF
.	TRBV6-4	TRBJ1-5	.	TGTGCCAGCAGCCAGGAGAGCAATCAGCCCCAGCATTTT	CASSQESNQPQHF
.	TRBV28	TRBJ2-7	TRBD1	TGTGCCAGCAGTGTGGACAGGAGCTCCTACGAGCAGTACTTC	CASSVDRSSYEQYF
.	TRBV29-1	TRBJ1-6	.	TGCAGCGTTCGATGGGGCAGTCTGGATTCACCCCTCCACTTT	CSVRWGSLDSPLHF
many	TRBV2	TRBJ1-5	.	TGTGCCAGCAGTGCCGGGGTAAGCCCGAATCAGCCCCAGCATTTT	CASSAGVSPNQPQHF
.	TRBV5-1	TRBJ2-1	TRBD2	TGCGCCAGCAGCTTTTGGGCGGGGGGAGTCTACAATGAGCAGTTCTTC	CASSFWAGGVYNEQFF
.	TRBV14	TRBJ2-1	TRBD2	TGTGCCAGCAGCCCTCCCCCCGGGGGGGGCCCCAATGAGCAGTTCTTC	CASSPPPGGGPNEQFF
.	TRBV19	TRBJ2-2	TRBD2	TGTGCCAGTAGTATAGAGGGACTAGCGGAGACGAACACCGGGGAGCTGTTTTTT	CASSIEGLAETNTGELFF
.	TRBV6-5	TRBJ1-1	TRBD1	TGTGCCAGCAGGCGTGACAGGGCCGGGGACACTGAAGCTTTCTTT	CASRRDRAGDTEAFF
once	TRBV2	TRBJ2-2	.	TGTGCCAGCGGGCAGTTAACGAACACCGGGGAGCTGTTTTTT	CASGQLTNTGELFF
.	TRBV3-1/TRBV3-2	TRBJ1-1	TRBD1	TGTGCCAGCAGCCGGGGACCCGGGACAGGGGGAGGCACTGAAGCTTTCTTT	CASSRGPGTGGGTEAFF
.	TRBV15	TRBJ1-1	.	TGTGCCACCAGCAGAAATTCGGGCATGAACACTGAAGCTTTCTTT	CATSRNSGMNTEAFF
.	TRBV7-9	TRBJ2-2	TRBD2	TGTGCCAGCGTCCTAGCGGAGTTTACCGGGGAGCTGTTTTTT	CASVLAEFTGELFF
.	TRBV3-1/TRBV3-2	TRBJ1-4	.	TGTGCCAGCAGCCAGCCGGAAAAGGGTGAAAAACTGTTTTTT	CASSQPEKGEKLFF
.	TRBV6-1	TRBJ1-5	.	TGTGCCAGCAGTGAAGTGAAGGGACAGCCCCAGCATTTT	CASSEVKGQPQHF
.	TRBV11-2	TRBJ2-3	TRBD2	TGTGCCAGCAGCTTAGTGTACGCGGCGGGGGCAGATACGCAGTATTTT	CASSLVYAAGADTQYF
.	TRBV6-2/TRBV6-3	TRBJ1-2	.	TGTGCCAGCAGTTATGGGGGGCCATATGGCTACACCTTC	CASSYGGPYGYTF
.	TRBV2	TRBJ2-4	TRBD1	TGTGCCAGCAGTGAGCGGTCCGGGACAGGAAAAAACATTCAGTACTTC	CASSERSGTGKNIQYF
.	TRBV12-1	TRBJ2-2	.	TGTGCCAGCAGCCGTTGGACTCCCCCGTACACCGGGGAGCTGTTTTTT	CASSRWTPPYTGELFF
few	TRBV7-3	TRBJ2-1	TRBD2	TGTGCCAGCAGCTTAGGGGTTAGCGGGGGCAACAATGAGCAGTTCTTC	CASSLGVSGGNNEQFF
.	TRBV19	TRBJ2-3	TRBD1	TGTGCCAGTAGTATACCCCCGTCAGGGGGCTTTGATACGCAGTATTTT	CASSIPPSGGFDTQYF
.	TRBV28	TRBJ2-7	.	TGTGCCAGCAGTCCAACCCTACGGGGCCGCTACGAGCAGTACTTC	CASSPTLRGRYEQYF
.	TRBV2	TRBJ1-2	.	TGTGCCAGCAGTCCGGGGAGGGGACGGGGAAACTATGGCTACACCTTC	CASSPGRGRGNYGYTF
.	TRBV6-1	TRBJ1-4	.	TGTGCCAGCAGTGCCTTTCAGGGGCCAAGGGGTAATGAAAAACTGTTTTTT	CASSAFQGPRGNEKLFF
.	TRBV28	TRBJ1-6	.	TGTGCCAGCAGTCTGGGAGCCAATAATTCACCCCTCCACTTT	CASSLGANNSPLHF
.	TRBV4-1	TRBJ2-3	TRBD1	TGCGCCAGCAGCCTCTCCAGACAGGGCCCCGATACGCAGTATTTT	CASSLSRQGPDTQYF
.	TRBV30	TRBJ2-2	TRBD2	TGTGCCTGGAGCGGGGGGGCGAACACCGGGGAGCTGTTTTTT	CAWSGGANTGELFF
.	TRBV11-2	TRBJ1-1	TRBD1	TGTGCCAGCAGCCCAGGGGGTGAAGCTTTCTTT	CASSPGGEAFF
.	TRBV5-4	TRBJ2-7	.	TGTGCCAGCAGCTTGGATCGGGGCTCCTACGAGCAGTACTTC	CASSLDRGSYEQYF
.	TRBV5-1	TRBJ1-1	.	TGCGCCAGCAGCTTGGGTCAGGAGTGGATTGAGACTGAAGCTTTCTTT	CASSLGQEWIETEAFF
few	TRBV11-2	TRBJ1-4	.	TGTGCCAGCAGCTTAGAAGCGACTGCGGAAAAACTGTTTTTT	CASSLEATAEKLFF